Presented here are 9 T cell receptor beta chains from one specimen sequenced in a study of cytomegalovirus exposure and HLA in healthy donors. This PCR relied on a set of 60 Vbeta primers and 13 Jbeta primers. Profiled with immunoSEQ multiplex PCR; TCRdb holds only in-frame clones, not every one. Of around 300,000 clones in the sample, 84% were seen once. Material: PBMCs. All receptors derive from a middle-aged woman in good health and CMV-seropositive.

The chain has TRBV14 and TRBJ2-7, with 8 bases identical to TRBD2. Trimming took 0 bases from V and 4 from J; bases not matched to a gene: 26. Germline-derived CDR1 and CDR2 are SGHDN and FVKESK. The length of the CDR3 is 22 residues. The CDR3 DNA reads TGTGCCAGCAGCCAAGAGACTAGGGATCAGCGGGAGAAGCGTATTATAGTGTACGAGCAGTACTTC. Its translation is CASSQETRDQREKRIIVYEQYF. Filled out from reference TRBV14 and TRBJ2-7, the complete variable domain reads EAGVTQFPSHSVIEKGQTVTLRCDPISGHDNLYWYRRVMGKEIKFLLHFVKESKQDESGMPNNRFLAERTGGTYSTLKVQPAELEDSGVYFCASSQETRDQREKRIIVYEQYFGPGTRLTVT.

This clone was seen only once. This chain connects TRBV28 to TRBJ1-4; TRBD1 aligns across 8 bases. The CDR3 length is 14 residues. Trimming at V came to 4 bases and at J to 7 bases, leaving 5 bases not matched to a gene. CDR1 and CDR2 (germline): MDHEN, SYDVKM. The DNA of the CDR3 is TGTGCCAGCAGTTCCCCTCAGGGGGCTGAAAAACTGTTTTTT. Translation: CASSSPQGAEKLFF.

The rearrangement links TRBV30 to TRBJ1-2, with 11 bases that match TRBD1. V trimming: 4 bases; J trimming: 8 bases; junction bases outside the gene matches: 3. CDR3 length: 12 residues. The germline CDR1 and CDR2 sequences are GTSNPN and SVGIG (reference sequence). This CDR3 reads CAWKRDRGGYTF. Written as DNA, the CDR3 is TGTGCCTGGAAACGGGACAGGGGGGGCTACACCTTC.

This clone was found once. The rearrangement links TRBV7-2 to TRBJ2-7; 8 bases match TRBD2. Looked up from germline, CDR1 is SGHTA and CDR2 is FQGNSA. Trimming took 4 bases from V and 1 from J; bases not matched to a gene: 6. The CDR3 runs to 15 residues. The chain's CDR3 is CASSSGSGRSYEQYF. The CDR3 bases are TGTGCCAGCAGCTCCGGGAGCGGGAGATCCTACGAGCAGTACTTC.

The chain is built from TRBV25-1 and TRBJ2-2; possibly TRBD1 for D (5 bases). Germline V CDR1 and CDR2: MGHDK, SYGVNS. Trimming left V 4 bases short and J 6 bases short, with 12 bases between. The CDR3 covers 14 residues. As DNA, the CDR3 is TGTGCCAGCAGTGGGGCAGGGCTAGCCGGGGAGCTGTTTTTT. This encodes CASSGAGLAGELFF. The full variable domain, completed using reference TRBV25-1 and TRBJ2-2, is EADIYQTPRYLVIGTGKKITLECSQTMGHDKMYWYQQDPGMELHLIHYSYGVNSTEKGDLSSESTVSRIRTEHFPLTLESARPSHTSQYLCASSGAGLAGELFFGEGSRLTVL.

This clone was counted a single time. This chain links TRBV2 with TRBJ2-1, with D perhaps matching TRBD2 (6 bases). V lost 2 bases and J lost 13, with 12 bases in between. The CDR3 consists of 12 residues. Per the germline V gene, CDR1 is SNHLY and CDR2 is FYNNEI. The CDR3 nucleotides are TGTGCCAGCAGTGAATCGGCGGGACCACAGTTCTTC. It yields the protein CASSESAGPQFF.

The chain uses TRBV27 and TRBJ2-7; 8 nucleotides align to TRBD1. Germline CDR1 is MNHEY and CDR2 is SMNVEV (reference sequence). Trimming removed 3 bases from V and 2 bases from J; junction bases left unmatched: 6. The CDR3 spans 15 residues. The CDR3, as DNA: TGTGCCAGCAGTTTGCATCCGGACAGGGCCTACGAGCAGTACTTC. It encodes CASSLHPDRAYEQYF.

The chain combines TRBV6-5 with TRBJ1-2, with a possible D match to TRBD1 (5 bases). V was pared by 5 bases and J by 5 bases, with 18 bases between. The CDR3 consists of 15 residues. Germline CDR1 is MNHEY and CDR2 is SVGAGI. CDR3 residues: CASSRGGEQSYGYTF. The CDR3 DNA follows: TGTGCCAGCAGTCGGGGGGGGGAGCAATCATATGGCTACACCTTC.

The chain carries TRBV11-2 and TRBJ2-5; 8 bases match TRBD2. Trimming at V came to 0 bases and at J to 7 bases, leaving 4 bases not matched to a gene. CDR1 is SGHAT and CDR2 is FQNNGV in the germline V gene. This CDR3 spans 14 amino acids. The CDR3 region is CASSLESGSGTQYF. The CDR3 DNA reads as TGTGCCAGCAGCTTAGAAAGCGGGAGTGGGACCCAGTACTTC.